Listed below are T cell receptor beta chains from one sample, sequenced in a study of control samples from healthy donors and cancer patients. Here immunoSEQ multiplex PCR was the method, and the copy in TCRdb shows in-frame clones only, minus some. Here the sample spans fewer than 65,000 clones, 75% to 90% being singletons. The specimen was blood. The source of these receptors is an older man in good health. Both conserved end residues are part of each CDR3. The D gene is left open where the match is weak. A clone size is listed for some rows: how often the clone was seen (once, few, many), or a class if it is expanded.

>.|TRBJ2-1|14|.|TRBV28
CASKGGSSYNEQFF
TGTGCCAGCAAGGGGGGTTCTTCCTACAATGAGCAGTTCTTC
>.|TRBJ1-4|11|.|TRBV12-3/TRBV12-4
CASSFREKLFF
TGTGCCAGCAGTTTCCGGGAAAAACTGTTTTTT
>.|TRBJ2-3|15|.|TRBV29-1
CSAGGTAKDPDTQYF
TGCAGCGCCGGAGGGACTGCGAAAGATCCAGATACGCAGTATTTT
>TRBD2|TRBJ2-7|15|.|TRBV18
CASSPSWLAGYEQYF
TGTGCCAGCTCACCTTCTTGGCTAGCGGGATACGAGCAGTACTTC
>TRBD2|TRBJ2-5|14|.|TRBV18
CASTGLAGGETQYF
TGTGCCAGCACAGGACTAGCGGGAGGCGAGACCCAGTACTTC
>.|TRBJ2-2|13|.|TRBV18
CASSPLRTGELFF
TGTGCCAGCTCACCACTTAGGACCGGGGAGCTGTTTTTT
>.|TRBJ2-2|16|.|TRBV11-2
CASSSRYNPNTGELFF
TGTGCCAGCAGCTCACGGTACAACCCGAACACCGGGGAGCTGTTTTTT
>TRBD1|TRBJ2-2|17|.|TRBV2
CASRVQGSPTNTGELFF
TGTGCCAGCAGAGTACAGGGGTCCCCTACGAACACCGGGGAGCTGTTTTTT
>TRBD1|TRBJ1-3|16|.|TRBV5-4
CASSLNRGTSRNTIYF
TGTGCCAGCAGCTTAAACAGGGGAACTTCCAGAAACACCATATATTTT
>TRBD1|TRBJ2-7|13|.|TRBV6-5
CASRGQGAYEQYF
TGTGCCAGCAGGGGACAGGGGGCCTACGAGCAGTACTTC
>.|TRBJ1-6|15|.|TRBV3-1/TRBV3-2
CASSPRSTANSPLHF
TGTGCCAGCAGCCCTCGTTCGACGGCTAATTCACCCCTCCACTTT
>.|TRBJ2-3|15|.|TRBV9
CASSVSGRSTDTQYF
TGTGCCAGCAGCGTATCAGGGCGCAGCACAGATACGCAGTATTTT
>.|TRBJ1-5|13|once|TRBV15
CATSRQDNQPQHF
TGTGCCACCAGCCGACAGGACAATCAGCCCCAGCATTTT
>.|TRBJ2-4|13|once|TRBV28
CASRKLAKNIQYF
TGTGCCAGTAGGAAGCTAGCCAAAAACATTCAGTACTTC
>.|TRBJ1-5|14|.|TRBV5-1
CASSPLGVNQPQHF
TGCGCCAGCAGCCCGCTTGGGGTAAATCAGCCCCAGCATTTT
>TRBD2|TRBJ2-1|15|.|TRBV19
CASREWAGGDNEQFF
TGTGCCAGTCGAGAGTGGGCGGGAGGCGACAATGAGCAGTTCTTC
>TRBD2|TRBJ2-5|17|.|TRBV19
CASSLSETSVEKETQYF
TGTGCCAGTAGCCTATCCGAGACTAGCGTAGAGAAAGAGACCCAGTACTTC
>.|TRBJ2-1|13|.|TRBV7-6
CASSLGLEGEQFF
TGTGCCAGCAGCTTAGGACTAGAGGGGGAGCAGTTCTTC
>.|TRBJ1-1|13|.|TRBV24-1
CATSDSGGTEAFF
TGTGCCACCAGTGATTCCGGAGGCACTGAAGCTTTCTTT
>.|TRBJ2-3|17|once|TRBV18
CASSPPRLVSNTDTQYF
TGTGCCAGCTCACCACCTAGACTAGTTTCTAACACAGATACGCAGTATTTT
>TRBD1|TRBJ1-5|15|.|TRBV19
CASTDRDYSNQPQHF
TGTGCCAGTACGGACAGGGACTATAGCAATCAGCCCCAGCATTTT
>.|TRBJ1-1|16|few|TRBV5-1
CASSLGTFQVNTEAFF
TGCGCCAGCAGCCTGGGGACCTTTCAGGTGAACACTGAAGCTTTCTTT
>.|TRBJ2-3|16|few|TRBV11-1
CASSLGPGKNADTQYF
TGTGCCAGCAGCTTAGGTCCAGGGAAGAATGCAGATACGCAGTATTTT
>.|TRBJ2-7|13|.|TRBV7-9
CASRRGNSYEQYF
TGTGCCAGCAGGAGGGGAAACTCCTACGAGCAGTACTTC
>TRBD2|TRBJ2-1|16|.|TRBV19
CASSIGGGGSYNEQFF
TGTGCCAGTAGTATAGGTGGGGGGGGTTCCTACAATGAGCAGTTCTTC
>.|TRBJ1-1|15|.|TRBV7-2
CASSFLGQINTEAFF
TGTGCCAGCAGCTTTCTCGGACAGATAAACACTGAAGCTTTCTTT
>.|TRBJ1-5|13|.|TRBV5-1
CASSPEGNQPQHF
TGCGCCAGCAGCCCGGAGGGCAATCAGCCCCAGCATTTT
>TRBD1|TRBJ2-7|15|.|TRBV9
CASSPGRQGIYEQYF
TGTGCCAGCAGCCCAGGCCGACAGGGAATCTACGAGCAGTACTTC